One and the same sample provided the 14 T cell receptor beta chains below, sequenced in a study of cytomegalovirus exposure and HLA in healthy donors. PCR employed 60 Vbeta and 13 Jbeta primers. Assay used: immunoSEQ multiplex PCR; TCRdb lists only in-frame clones, some missing. The table records around 150,000 clones, 75% to 80% of them present only once. Sequenced sample: PBMCs. These receptor sequences come from a woman in her twenties or thirties in good health and CMV-seronegative.

V usage is TRBV5-1 and J usage is TRBJ1-2, with a possible D match to TRBD1 (5 bases). The CDR3 extends over 15 amino acids. Trimming left V 1 base short and J 6 bases short, with 16 bases between. The germline gives CDR1 SGHRS, CDR2 YFSETQ. The CDR3 loop reads CASSLRGAREDGYTF. CDR3 bases: TGCGCCAGCAGCTTGAGAGGGGCCCGGGAGGATGGCTACACCTTC. Full variable domain (outside the CDR3, taken from reference TRBV5-1 and TRBJ1-2): KAGVTQTPRYLIKTRGQQVTLSCSPISGHRSVSWYQQTPGQGLQFLFEYFSETQRNKGNFPGRFSGRQFSNSRSEMNVSTLELGDSALYLCASSLRGAREDGYTFGSGTRLTVV.

The rearrangement joins TRBV19 to TRBJ1-3, with D maybe TRBD1 (5 bases). Germline lookup yields CDR1 LNHDA and CDR2 SQIVND (reference sequence). This CDR3 has 17 residues. V shed 5 bases and J shed 1 base, with 18 bases lying between them. For the CDR3, the DNA is TGTGCCAGTAGTCCCGGACACCTTGGTACTTCTGGAAACACCATATATTTT. Its protein product is CASSPGHLGTSGNTIYF.

V and J are TRBV6-4 and TRBJ1-3; D is unclear. V shed 2 bases and J shed 4 bases, with 3 bases lying between them. CDR3 length: 12 amino acids. Germline-derived CDR1 and CDR2 are MRHNA and SNTAGT. CDR3 protein: CASSDIGNTIYF. The CDR3, as DNA: TGTGCCAGCAGTGACATAGGAAACACCATATATTTT.

The genes are TRBV6-1 and TRBJ2-3, with TRBD1 as a possible D gene (5 bases). This CDR3 spans 16 amino acids. Trimming stripped 4 bases from V and 4 bases from J, with 18 bases between. Germline V CDR1 and CDR2: MNHNS, SASEGT. CDR3 sequence (DNA): TGTGCCAGCAGTGGGTTTCAAGGGGATGGGGCAGATACGCAGTATTTT. It codes for CASSGFQGDGADTQYF.

The rearrangement links TRBV30 to TRBJ1-2, with 8 positions matching TRBD1. The germline CDR1 and CDR2 sequences are GTSNPN and SVGIG (reference sequence). The CDR3 spans 13 residues. V shed 2 bases, J shed 8 bases, and the junction held 7 bases outside the gene matches. CDR3 loop: CAWSRTGTGGYTF. The CDR3 coding sequence is TGTGCCTGGAGTAGGACAGGGACGGGAGGCTACACCTTC.

The chain combines TRBV5-6 with TRBJ1-1; D might be TRBD1 (5 bases). The V and J ends lost 3 bases and 1 base respectively, with 10 bases between them. The CDR3 totals 14 residues. Germline loops: CDR1 SGHDT, CDR2 YYEEEE. The CDR3 nucleotides read TGTGCCAGCAGCTCAGGGTGGGGGAACACTGAAGCTTTCTTT. This encodes CASSSGWGNTEAFF.

The rearrangement joins TRBV7-8 to TRBJ2-1; 7 nucleotides align to TRBD1. V dropped 1 base and J dropped 5; count of bases not matched to a gene: 5. Germline lookup yields CDR1 SGHVS and CDR2 FQNEAQ. There are 15 residues in the CDR3. The CDR3 DNA follows: TGTGCCAGCAGCTTAGGGGCAGGGGGAAACAATGAGCAGTTCTTC. It specifies CASSLGAGGNNEQFF.

About this clone: One end of the junction does not line up with germline, which may come from a read error. The chain recombines TRBV10-2 with TRBJ1-1; tentatively, D is TRBD1 (5 bases). The CDR3 loop spans 14 amino acids. Per the germline V gene, CDR1 is WSHSY and CDR2 is SAAADI. Written as DNA, the CDR3 is TGCACCAGCAGTGTCCTCAGAACAGGCTCCGAAGCTTTCTTT. Amino acids: CTSSVLRTGSEAFF.

The chain is built from TRBV6-6 and TRBJ1-5; D remains unclear. V lost 10 bases, J lost 3 bases, and 10 bases lay in between. Germline-derived CDR1 and CDR2 are MNHNY and SVGAGI (reference sequence). The CDR3 is made up of 12 amino acids. The CDR3 region has the DNA TGTGCCACTGCGAAACTCAATCAGCCCCAGCATTTT. It encodes CATAKLNQPQHF.

The V call is TRBV29-1, the J call TRBJ2-7; D possibly corresponds to TRBD1 (5 bases). There are 12 residues in the CDR3. V gave up 4 bases and J gave up 2 bases, with 9 bases separating them. In germline, CDR1 is SQVTM, CDR2 ANQGSEA. CDR3 bases: TGCAGCGTTGTCGCAGGGCCCTACGAGCAGTACTTC. It encodes CSVVAGPYEQYF.

The table lists this clone with a few counts. The rearrangement uses TRBV19 and TRBJ2-7, with TRBD1 matching 7 bases. Losses at the gene ends were 5 bases for V and 4 bases for J; bases not matched to a gene: 8. Germline V CDR1 and CDR2: LNHDA, SQIVND (reference sequence). This CDR3 has 14 residues. The CDR3 DNA reads as TGTGCCAGTAGTGTGGACAGGTCCTTGTACGAGCAGTACTTC. As protein: CASSVDRSLYEQYF.

V is TRBV29-1 and J is TRBJ2-1; a possible D gene is TRBD2 (6 bases). The V end was cut by 6 bases, the J end by 10 bases, with 13 bases between. This CDR3 spans 11 amino acids. The V gene's germline CDR1 is SQVTM and CDR2 ANQGSEA. The CDR3 protein is CSVGGESEQFF. As DNA, the CDR3 is TGCAGCGTAGGAGGGGAGTCCGAGCAGTTCTTC.

This clone was detected only once. CDR3 residues: CASSELSGTFYNEQFF. Here the CDR3 DNA reads TGTGCCAGCAGTGAATTATCCGGGACTTTTTACAATGAGCAGTTCTTC. J is TRBJ2-1 and V is TRBV6-1, with a weak D call TRBD2 (6 bases). Germline lookup yields CDR1 MNHNS and CDR2 SASEGT. The CDR3 sequence is 16 residues long. V dropped 2 bases and J dropped 4 bases, with 15 bases sitting between them.

The J gene is TRBJ1-1, the V gene TRBV10-1; D is ambiguous. The V gene's germline CDR1 is WNHNN and CDR2 SYGVQD (reference sequence). The V end was cut by 4 bases, the J end by 0 bases, with 9 bases between. CDR3 size: 14 residues. CDR3 sequence reads: CASSGPGMNTEAFF. CDR3 in DNA: TGCGCCAGCAGTGGGCCGGGGATGAACACTGAAGCTTTCTTT.